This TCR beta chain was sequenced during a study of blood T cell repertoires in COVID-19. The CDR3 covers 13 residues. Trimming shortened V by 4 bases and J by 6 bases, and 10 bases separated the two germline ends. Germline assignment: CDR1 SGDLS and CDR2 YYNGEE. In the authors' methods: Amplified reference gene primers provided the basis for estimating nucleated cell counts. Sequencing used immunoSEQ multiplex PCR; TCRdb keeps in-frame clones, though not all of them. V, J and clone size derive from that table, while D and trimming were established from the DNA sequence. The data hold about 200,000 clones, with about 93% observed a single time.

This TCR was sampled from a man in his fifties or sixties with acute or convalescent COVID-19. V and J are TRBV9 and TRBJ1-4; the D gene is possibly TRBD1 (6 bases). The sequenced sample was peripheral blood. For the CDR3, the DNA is TGTGCCAGCAGCACACAGGGAGATGAAAAACTGTTTTTT. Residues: CASSTQGDEKLFF. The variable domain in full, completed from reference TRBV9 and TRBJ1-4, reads DSGVTQTPKHLITATGQRVTLRCSPRSGDLSVYWYQQSLDQGLQFLIQYYNGEERAKGNILERFSAQQFPDLHSELNLSSLELGDSALYFCASSTQGDEKLFFGSGTQLSVL.